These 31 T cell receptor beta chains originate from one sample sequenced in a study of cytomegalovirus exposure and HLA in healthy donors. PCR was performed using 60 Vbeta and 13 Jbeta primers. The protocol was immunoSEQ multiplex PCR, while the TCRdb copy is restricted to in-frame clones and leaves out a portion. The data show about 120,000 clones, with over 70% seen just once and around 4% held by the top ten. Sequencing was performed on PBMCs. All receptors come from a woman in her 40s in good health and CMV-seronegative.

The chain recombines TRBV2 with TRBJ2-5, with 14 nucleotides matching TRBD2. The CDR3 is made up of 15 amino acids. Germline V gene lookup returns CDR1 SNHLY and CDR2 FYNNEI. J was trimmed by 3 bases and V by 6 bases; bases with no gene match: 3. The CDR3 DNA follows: TGTGCCAGCAGGGAGACTAGCGGGGGGGAAGAGACCCAGTACTTC. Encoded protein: CASRETSGGEETQYF.

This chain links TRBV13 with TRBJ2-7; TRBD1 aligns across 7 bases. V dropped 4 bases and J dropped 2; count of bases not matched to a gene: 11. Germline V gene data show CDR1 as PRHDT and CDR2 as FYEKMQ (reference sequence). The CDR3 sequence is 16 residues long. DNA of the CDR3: TGTGCCAGCAGCTCCGAACAACGACAGGGAACCTACGAGCAGTACTTC. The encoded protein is CASSSEQRQGTYEQYF.

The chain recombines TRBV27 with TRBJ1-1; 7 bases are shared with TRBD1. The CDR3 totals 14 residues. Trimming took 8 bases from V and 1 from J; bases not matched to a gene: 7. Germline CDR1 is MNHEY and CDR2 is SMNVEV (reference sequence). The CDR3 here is CASRRQGSNTEAFF. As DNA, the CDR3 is TGTGCCAGCCGGAGACAGGGCTCGAACACTGAAGCTTTCTTT.

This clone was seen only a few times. The CDR3 region is CASSLVDRGNYGYTF. The CDR3 DNA is TGTGCCAGCAGCTTAGTGGACAGGGGAAACTATGGCTACACCTTC. J is TRBJ1-2 and V is TRBV7-8, with TRBD1 identical over 9 bases. The germline V gene encodes CDR1 SGHVS and CDR2 FQNEAQ. The length of the CDR3 is 15 residues. V lost 1 base, J lost 2 bases, and 2 bases stayed unmatched.

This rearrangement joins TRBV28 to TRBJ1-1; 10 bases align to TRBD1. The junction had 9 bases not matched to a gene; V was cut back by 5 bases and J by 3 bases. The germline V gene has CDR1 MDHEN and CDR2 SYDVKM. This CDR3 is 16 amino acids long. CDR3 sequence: CASSPGTGDFDTEAFF. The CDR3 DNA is TGTGCCAGCAGTCCCGGGACAGGGGACTTCGACACTGAAGCTTTCTTT. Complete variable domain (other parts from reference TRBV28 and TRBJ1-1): DVKVTQSSRYLVKRTGEKVFLECVQDMDHENMFWYRQDPGLGLRLIYFSYDVKMKEKGDIPEGYSVSREKKERFSLILESASTNQTSMYLCASSPGTGDFDTEAFFGQGTRLTVV.

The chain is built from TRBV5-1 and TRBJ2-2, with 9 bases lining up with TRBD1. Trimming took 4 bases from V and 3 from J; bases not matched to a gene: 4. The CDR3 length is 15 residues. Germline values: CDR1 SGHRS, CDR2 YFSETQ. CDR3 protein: CASSQRTGDTGELFF. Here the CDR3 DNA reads TGCGCCAGCAGCCAACGGACAGGGGACACCGGGGAGCTGTTTTTT.

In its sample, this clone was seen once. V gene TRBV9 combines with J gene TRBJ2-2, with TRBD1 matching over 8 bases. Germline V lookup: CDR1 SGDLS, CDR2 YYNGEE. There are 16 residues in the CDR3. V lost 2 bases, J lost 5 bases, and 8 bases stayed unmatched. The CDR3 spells CASSVEDRGGTGELFF. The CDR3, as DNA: TGTGCCAGCAGCGTGGAAGACAGGGGCGGGACCGGGGAGCTGTTTTTT.

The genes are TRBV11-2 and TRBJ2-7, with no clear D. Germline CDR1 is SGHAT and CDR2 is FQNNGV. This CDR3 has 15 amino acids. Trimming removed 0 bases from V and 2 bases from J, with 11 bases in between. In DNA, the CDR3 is TGTGCCAGCAGCTTAGACATTGCAGGCCCCTACGAGCAGTACTTC. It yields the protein CASSLDIAGPYEQYF.

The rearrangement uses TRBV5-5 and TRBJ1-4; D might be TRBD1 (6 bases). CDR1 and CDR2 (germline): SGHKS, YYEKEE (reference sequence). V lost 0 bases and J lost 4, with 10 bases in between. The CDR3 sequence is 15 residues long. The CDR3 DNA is TGTGCCAGCAGCTTGGTCAGGGGTGGTAATGAAAAACTGTTTTTT. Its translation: CASSLVRGGNEKLFF.

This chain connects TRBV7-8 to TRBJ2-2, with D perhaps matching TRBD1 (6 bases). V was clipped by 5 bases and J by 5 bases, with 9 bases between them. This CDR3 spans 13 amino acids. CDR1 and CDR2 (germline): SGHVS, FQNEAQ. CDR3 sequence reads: CASSQQGTGELFF. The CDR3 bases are TGTGCCAGCAGCCAACAGGGAACCGGGGAGCTGTTTTTT.

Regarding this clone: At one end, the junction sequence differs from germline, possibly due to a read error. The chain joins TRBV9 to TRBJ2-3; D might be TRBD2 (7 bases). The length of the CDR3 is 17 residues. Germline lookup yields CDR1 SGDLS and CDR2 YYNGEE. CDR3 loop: CASSQGRAGASTDTRYF. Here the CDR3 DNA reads TGTGCCAGCAGTCAAGGGAGGGCGGGGGCCAGCACAGATACGCGGTATTTT.

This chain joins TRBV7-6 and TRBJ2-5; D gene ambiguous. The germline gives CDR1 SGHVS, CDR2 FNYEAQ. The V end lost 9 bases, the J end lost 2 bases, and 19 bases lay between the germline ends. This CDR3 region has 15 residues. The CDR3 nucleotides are TGTGCCAGTCTTCCGTTATGGGCAGTACAAGAGACCCAGTACTTC. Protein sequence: CASLPLWAVQETQYF.

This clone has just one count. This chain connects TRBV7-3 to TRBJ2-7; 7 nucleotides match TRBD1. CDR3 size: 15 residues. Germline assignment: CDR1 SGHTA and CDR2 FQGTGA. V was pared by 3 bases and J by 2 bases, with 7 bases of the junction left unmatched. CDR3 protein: CASSFTGTATYEQYF. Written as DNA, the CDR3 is TGTGCCAGCAGCTTCACCGGGACAGCAACCTACGAGCAGTACTTC.

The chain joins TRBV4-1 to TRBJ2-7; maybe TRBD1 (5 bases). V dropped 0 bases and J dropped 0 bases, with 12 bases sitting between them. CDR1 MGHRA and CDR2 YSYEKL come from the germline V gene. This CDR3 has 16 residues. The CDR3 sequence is CASSQDFPGLSYEQYF. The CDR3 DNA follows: TGCGCCAGCAGCCAAGATTTTCCAGGGCTCTCCTACGAGCAGTACTTC.

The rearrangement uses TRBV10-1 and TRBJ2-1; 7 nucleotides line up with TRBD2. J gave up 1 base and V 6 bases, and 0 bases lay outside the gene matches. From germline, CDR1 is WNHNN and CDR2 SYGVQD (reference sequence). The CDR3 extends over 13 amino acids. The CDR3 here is CASSGRSYNEQFF. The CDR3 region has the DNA TGCGCCAGCAGCGGGAGGTCCTACAATGAGCAGTTCTTC.

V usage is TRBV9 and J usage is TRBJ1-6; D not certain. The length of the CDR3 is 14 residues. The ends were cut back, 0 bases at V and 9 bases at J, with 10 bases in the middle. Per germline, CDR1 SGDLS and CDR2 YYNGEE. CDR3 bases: TGTGCCAGCAGCGTAGGTGACTTTGCTTCACCCCTCCACTTT. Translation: CASSVGDFASPLHF.

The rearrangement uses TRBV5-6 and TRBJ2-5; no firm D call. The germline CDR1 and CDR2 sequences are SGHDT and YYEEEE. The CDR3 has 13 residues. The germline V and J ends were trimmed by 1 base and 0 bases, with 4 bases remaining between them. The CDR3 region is CASSLTDQETQYF. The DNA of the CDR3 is TGTGCCAGCAGCTTGACGGACCAAGAGACCCAGTACTTC.

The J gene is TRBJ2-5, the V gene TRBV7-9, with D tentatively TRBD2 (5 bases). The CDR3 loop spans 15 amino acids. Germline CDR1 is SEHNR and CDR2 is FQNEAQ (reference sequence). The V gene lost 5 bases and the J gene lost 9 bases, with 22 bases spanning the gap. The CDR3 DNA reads TGTGCCAGCAGCACACGGTTTGGCGGGTCGGAGTCCCAGTACTTC. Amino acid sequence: CASSTRFGGSESQYF.

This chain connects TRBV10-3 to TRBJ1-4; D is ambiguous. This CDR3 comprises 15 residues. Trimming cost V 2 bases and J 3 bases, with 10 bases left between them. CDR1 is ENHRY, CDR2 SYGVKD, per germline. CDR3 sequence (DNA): TGTGCCATCAGTGAGAGTACAGATTCTAATGAAAAACTGTTTTTT. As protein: CAISESTDSNEKLFF.

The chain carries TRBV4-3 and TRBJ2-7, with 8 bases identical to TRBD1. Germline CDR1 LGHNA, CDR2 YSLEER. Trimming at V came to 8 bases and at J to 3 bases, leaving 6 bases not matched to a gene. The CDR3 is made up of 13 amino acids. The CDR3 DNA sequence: TGCGCCAGCGGCCGGGACAGGAGCTACGAGCAGTACTTC. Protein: CASGRDRSYEQYF.

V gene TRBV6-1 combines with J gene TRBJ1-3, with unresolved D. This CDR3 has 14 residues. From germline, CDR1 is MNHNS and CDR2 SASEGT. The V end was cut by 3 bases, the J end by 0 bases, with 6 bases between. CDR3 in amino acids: CASSEHFSGNTIYF. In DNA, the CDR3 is TGTGCCAGCAGTGAGCACTTCTCTGGAAACACCATATATTTT.

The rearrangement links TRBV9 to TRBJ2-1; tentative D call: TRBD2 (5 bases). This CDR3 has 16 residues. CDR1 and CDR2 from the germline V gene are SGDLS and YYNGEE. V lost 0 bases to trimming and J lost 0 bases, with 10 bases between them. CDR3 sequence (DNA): TGTGCCAGCAGCGTAGATTGGGCGGGCTCCTACAATGAGCAGTTCTTC. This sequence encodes CASSVDWAGSYNEQFF.

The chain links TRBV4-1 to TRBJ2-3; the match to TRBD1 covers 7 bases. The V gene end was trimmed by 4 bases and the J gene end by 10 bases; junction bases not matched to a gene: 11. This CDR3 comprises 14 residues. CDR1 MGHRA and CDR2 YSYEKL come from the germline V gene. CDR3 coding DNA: TGCGCCAGCAGCCGAGGCGGTGGACAGGTGCCGCAGTATTTT. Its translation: CASSRGGGQVPQYF.

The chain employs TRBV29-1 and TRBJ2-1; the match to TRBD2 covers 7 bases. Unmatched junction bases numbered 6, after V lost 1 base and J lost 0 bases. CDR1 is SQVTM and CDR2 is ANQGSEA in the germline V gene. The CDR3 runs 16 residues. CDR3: CSVEGGWGGSYNEQFF. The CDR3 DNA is TGCAGCGTTGAAGGCGGTTGGGGGGGCTCCTACAATGAGCAGTTCTTC.

The CDR3 DNA follows: TGTGCCAGCAGCTTCCGGGACTATTCCTACGAGCAGTACTTC. Amino acid sequence: CASSFRDYSYEQYF. This sequence joins TRBV9 and TRBJ2-7; 7 bases map to TRBD2. V lost 4 bases and J lost 1; bases outside the gene matches: 5. Germline V CDR1 and CDR2: SGDLS, YYNGEE. The CDR3 loop spans 14 amino acids. Variable domain in full (rest from reference TRBV9 and TRBJ2-7): DSGVTQTPKHLITATGQRVTLRCSPRSGDLSVYWYQQSLDQGLQFLIQYYNGEERAKGNILERFSAQQFPDLHSELNLSSLELGDSALYFCASSFRDYSYEQYFGPGTRLTVT.

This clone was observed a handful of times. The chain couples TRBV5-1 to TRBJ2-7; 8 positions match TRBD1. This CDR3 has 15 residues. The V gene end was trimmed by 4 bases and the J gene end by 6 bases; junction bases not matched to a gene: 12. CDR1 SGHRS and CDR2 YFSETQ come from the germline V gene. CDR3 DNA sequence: TGCGCCAGCAGCCGAACCCAGGGGGCGGGTAGCGAGCAGTACTTC. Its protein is CASSRTQGAGSEQYF.

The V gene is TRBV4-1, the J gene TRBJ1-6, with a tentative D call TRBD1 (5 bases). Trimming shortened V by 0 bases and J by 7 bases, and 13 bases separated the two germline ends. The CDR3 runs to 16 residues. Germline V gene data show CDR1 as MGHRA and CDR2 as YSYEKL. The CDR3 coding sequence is TGCGCCAGCAGCCAAGAAGGGACGGGGGGGAATTCACCCCTCCACTTT. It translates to CASSQEGTGGNSPLHF.

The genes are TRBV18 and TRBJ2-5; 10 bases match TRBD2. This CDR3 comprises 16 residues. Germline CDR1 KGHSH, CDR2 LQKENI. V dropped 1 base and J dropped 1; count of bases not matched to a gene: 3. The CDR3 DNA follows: TGTGCCAGCTCACCACGAACTAGCGGGATCCAAGAGACCCAGTACTTC. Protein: CASSPRTSGIQETQYF.

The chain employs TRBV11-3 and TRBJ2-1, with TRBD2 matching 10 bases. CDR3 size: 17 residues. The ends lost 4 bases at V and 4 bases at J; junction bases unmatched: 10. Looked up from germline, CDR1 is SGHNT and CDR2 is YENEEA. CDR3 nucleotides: TGTGCCAGCAGCTCAGACTTAGGACTAGCGGCATACAATGAGCAGTTCTTC. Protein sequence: CASSSDLGLAAYNEQFF. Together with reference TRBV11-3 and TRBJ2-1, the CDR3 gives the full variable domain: EAGVVQSPRYKIIEKKQPVAFWCNPISGHNTLYWYLQNLGQGPELLIRYENEEAVDDSQLPKDRFSAERLKGVDSTLKIQPAELGDSAVYLCASSSDLGLAAYNEQFFGPGTRLTVL.

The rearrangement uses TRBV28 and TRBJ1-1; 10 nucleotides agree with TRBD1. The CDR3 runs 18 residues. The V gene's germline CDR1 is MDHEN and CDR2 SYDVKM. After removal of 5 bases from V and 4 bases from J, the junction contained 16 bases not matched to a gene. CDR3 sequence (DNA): TGTGCCAGCAGTCCTTACACAGGACAGGGGGTAGCTGGCACTGAAGCTTTCTTT. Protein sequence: CASSPYTGQGVAGTEAFF.

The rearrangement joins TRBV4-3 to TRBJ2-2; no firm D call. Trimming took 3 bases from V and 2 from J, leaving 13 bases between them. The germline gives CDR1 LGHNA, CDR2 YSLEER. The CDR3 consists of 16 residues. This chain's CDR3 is CASSQQAIGNTGELFF. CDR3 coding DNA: TGCGCCAGCAGCCAGCAGGCTATAGGAAACACCGGGGAGCTGTTTTTT.